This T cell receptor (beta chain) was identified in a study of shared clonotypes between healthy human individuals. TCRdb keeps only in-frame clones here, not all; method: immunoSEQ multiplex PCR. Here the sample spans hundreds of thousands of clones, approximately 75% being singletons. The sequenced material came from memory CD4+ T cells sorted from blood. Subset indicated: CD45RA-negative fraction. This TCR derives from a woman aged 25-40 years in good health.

The CDR3 sequence: CASSLVSAGGTYNEQFF. CDR3 in DNA: TGCGCCAGCAGCCTGGTGTCGGCGGGAGGGACCTACAATGAGCAGTTCTTC. The chain employs TRBV5-1 and TRBJ2-1; 9 nucleotides align to TRBD2. Germline CDR1 reads SGHRS; CDR2 reads YFSETQ. V lost 4 bases to trimming and J lost 2 bases; unmatched junction nucleotides: 10. There are 17 residues in the CDR3.